This T cell receptor beta chain was recorded in a study of blood T cell repertoires in COVID-19. Study summary: Collection of acute and convalescent COVID-19 samples took place in the United States, Italy and Spain. Sources were T cells, B-cell-depleted T cells, or PBMCs; the material itself was cDNA or gDNA.

Here immunoSEQ multiplex PCR was the method, and the copy in TCRdb shows in-frame clones only, minus some. This table has a few hundred thousand clones, around 90% appearing once. Input material: peripheral blood. The TCR comes from a young woman with acute or convalescent COVID-19.

CDR3 sequence: CASSLRGTQYF. CDR3 in DNA: TGTGCCAGCAGCTTGCGGGGGACCCAGTACTTC. J is TRBJ2-5 and V is TRBV11-3; the D gene is possibly TRBD2 (6 bases). The CDR3 covers 11 residues. Per germline, CDR1 SGHNT and CDR2 YENEEA. Trimming left V 3 bases short and J 7 bases short, with 6 bases between.